This T cell receptor beta chain comes out of a study of blood T cell repertoires in COVID-19. Study context: COVID-19 samples, acute and convalescent, were from the United States, Italy and Spain. Nucleic acid was either cDNA or gDNA, and it came from T cells, B-cell-depleted T cells, or PBMCs.

Per the authors' pipeline: Cell counts per sample came from amplifying reference gene primers. Only in-frame clones appear in the TCRdb table, and some are missing; sequencing was by immunoSEQ multiplex PCR. That table furnishes V, J and clone size, whereas the DNA furnished D and trimming. The data show some 240,000 clones, 90% to 95% seen once. This CDR3 is 15 amino acids long. The ends were cut back, 1 base at V and 9 bases at J, with 13 bases in the middle. Per germline, CDR1 LNHDA and CDR2 SQIVND (reference sequence). The sequenced sample consisted of peripheral blood. The receptor was derived from a man in his fifties or sixties with COVID-19, enrolled during active disease. This sequence joins TRBV19 and TRBJ1-6; maybe TRBD1 (6 bases). Here the CDR3 reads CASSIGRQATSPLHF. The CDR3 DNA sequence: TGTGCCAGTAGTATAGGGCGACAGGCAACTTCACCCCTCCACTTT.